The 20 T cell receptor beta chains below all came from one sample that was sequenced in a study of blood T cell repertoires in COVID-19. Measured with immunoSEQ multiplex PCR; TCRdb has only the in-frame clones, and not every one. This table holds under 250,000 clones, 70% to 90% found once. Specimen: PBMCs or T cells enriched from blood (not recorded which). The source of these receptors is a man aged 30 to 45 who had recovered from COVID-19.

This chain joins TRBV5-6 and TRBJ1-6; D perhaps matches TRBD1 (5 bases). Per germline, CDR1 SGHDT and CDR2 YYEEEE. This CDR3 spans 15 amino acids. Trimming left V 1 base short and J 8 bases short, with 13 bases between. DNA for the CDR3: TGTGCCAGCAGCTTGTTGGCAGGGCCTTATTCACCCCTCCACTTT. Translation: CASSLLAGPYSPLHF. Full variable domain (missing parts from reference TRBV5-6 and TRBJ1-6): DAGVTQSPTHLIKTRGQQVTLRCSPKSGHDTVSWYQQALGQGPQFIFQYYEEEERQRGNFPDRFSGHQFPNYSSELNVNALLLGDSALYLCASSLLAGPYSPLHFGNGTRLTVT.

This sequence joins TRBV29-1 and TRBJ1-1; weak D call: TRBD1 (6 bases). V lost 3 bases and J lost 1, with 9 bases in between. CDR3 length: 13 amino acids. The germline CDR1 and CDR2 sequences are SQVTM and ANQGSEA. The CDR3 nucleotides read TGCAGCGTTGACGCAGGGGCGAACACTGAAGCTTTCTTT. It codes for CSVDAGANTEAFF.

The chain links TRBV5-8 to TRBJ1-2; a possible D gene is TRBD1 (6 bases). Per germline, CDR1 SGHTS and CDR2 YDEGEE. There are 13 residues in the CDR3. V gave up 2 bases and J gave up 7 bases, with 12 bases separating them. CDR3 sequence (DNA): TGTGCCAGCAGCTTTGTACAGGGAAGTGGCTACACCTTC. Its translation is CASSFVQGSGYTF.

J is TRBJ2-1 and V is TRBV5-8; the match to TRBD1 covers 8 bases. Germline V gene lookup returns CDR1 SGHTS and CDR2 YDEGEE. V dropped 4 bases and J dropped 9; count of bases not matched to a gene: 6. This CDR3 comprises 13 residues. The CDR3 bases are TGTGCCAGCAGCCGATACAGGGGGAGTGAGCAGTTCTTC. Amino acids: CASSRYRGSEQFF.

DNA of the CDR3: TGTGCCAGCAGTCAAAAATCAGTACCCACTGAAGCTTTCTTT. It is translated as CASSQKSVPTEAFF. The rearrangement links TRBV7-8 to TRBJ1-1, with D hard to call. Trimming left V 6 bases short and J 4 bases short, with 15 bases between. The CDR3 spans 14 residues. CDR1 and CDR2 (germline): SGHVS, FQNEAQ. The variable domain in full, with the rest retrieved from reference TRBV7-8 and TRBJ1-1, is GAGVSQSPRYKVAKRGQDVALRCDPISGHVSLFWYQQALGQGPEFLTYFQNEAQLDKSGLPSDRFFAERPEGSVSTLKIQRTQQEDSAVYLCASSQKSVPTEAFFGQGTRLTVV.

The chain employs TRBV4-2 and TRBJ1-5; D not resolved. V gave up 4 bases and J gave up 7 bases, with 11 bases separating them. The CDR3 covers 13 residues. Germline CDR1 LGHNA, CDR2 YNFKEQ. In DNA form, the CDR3 reads TGTGCCAGCAGCCCCCTGGTCGGGCAGCCCCAGCATTTT. Its protein is CASSPLVGQPQHF.

This clone showed up just a few times. The chain combines TRBV19 with TRBJ1-5, with D perhaps matching TRBD1 (6 bases). Looked up from germline, CDR1 is LNHDA and CDR2 is SQIVND (reference sequence). The length of the CDR3 is 14 residues. V lost 7 bases and J 5 bases, leaving 15 bases between the germline ends. DNA for the CDR3: TGTGCCAGTACCTGGACAGCACTAGATCAGCCCCAGCATTTT. It yields the protein CASTWTALDQPQHF.

V and J are TRBV5-1 and TRBJ2-1; 13 bases match TRBD2. The trim removed 4 bases at V and 9 bases at J, leaving 10 bases unmatched. From germline, CDR1 is SGHRS and CDR2 YFSETQ. This CDR3 contains 16 residues. CDR3 sequence: CASSAPGLAGLGEQFF. The CDR3 DNA reads as TGCGCCAGCAGCGCTCCGGGACTAGCGGGGCTTGGTGAGCAGTTCTTC.

The V gene is TRBV6-5, the J gene TRBJ1-5; D might be TRBD1 (6 bases). Germline CDR1 MNHEY, CDR2 SVGAGI. Trimming cost V 7 bases and J 1 base, with 8 bases left between them. There are 13 residues in the CDR3. CDR3 sequence (DNA): TGTGCCAGCACTCAGGGGAGCAATCAGCCCCAGCATTTT. Translated, it gives CASTQGSNQPQHF.

The chain employs TRBV18 and TRBJ1-1; D ambiguous. The CDR3 contains 13 residues. Germline CDR1 reads KGHSH; CDR2 reads LQKENI. V shed 6 bases and J shed 4 bases, with 12 bases lying between them. CDR3 sequence (DNA): TGTGCCAGCTCCCCCGGCGAGGGCACTGAAGCTTTCTTT. Amino acids: CASSPGEGTEAFF.

The V and J genes are TRBV9 and TRBJ2-2; 13 positions agree with TRBD2. Looked up from germline, CDR1 is SGDLS and CDR2 is YYNGEE. V was clipped by 2 bases and J by 7 bases; unmatched bases: 2. The CDR3 contains 15 residues. The CDR3 reads CASSVRTSGGGELFF. The CDR3 nucleotides read TGTGCCAGCAGCGTCCGGACTAGCGGGGGCGGGGAGCTGTTTTTT. The full variable domain, rest sourced from reference TRBV9 and TRBJ2-2, is DSGVTQTPKHLITATGQRVTLRCSPRSGDLSVYWYQQSLDQGLQFLIQYYNGEERAKGNILERFSAQQFPDLHSELNLSSLELGDSALYFCASSVRTSGGGELFFGEGSRLTVL.

As DNA, the CDR3 is TGTGCCAGTAGTATTCGCCAGGGCTCCTACGAGCAGTACTTC. It yields the protein CASSIRQGSYEQYF. The chain uses TRBV19 and TRBJ2-7, with D tentatively TRBD1 (5 bases). V lost 3 bases and J lost 0, with 9 bases in between. This CDR3 contains 14 residues. The germline V gene has CDR1 LNHDA and CDR2 SQIVND (reference sequence).

The table lists this clone with a few counts. The V gene is TRBV28, the J gene TRBJ2-2, with D maybe TRBD2 (5 bases). CDR3 length: 18 amino acids. V lost 5 bases to trimming and J lost 2 bases, with 21 bases between them. Germline lookup yields CDR1 MDHEN and CDR2 SYDVKM. The chain's CDR3 is CASSGFWASEGNTGELFF. DNA of the CDR3: TGTGCCAGCAGTGGGTTTTGGGCGTCAGAGGGCAACACCGGGGAGCTGTTTTTT.

This clone was seen only once. The chain uses TRBV30 and TRBJ1-2; 12 bases match TRBD1. In germline, CDR1 is GTSNPN, CDR2 SVGIG (reference sequence). V gave up 2 bases and J gave up 4 bases; unmatched junction bases: 5. This CDR3 region has 15 residues. In DNA, the CDR3 is TGTGCCTGGAGTCTAGGGACAGGGGGCATCTATGGCTACACCTTC. Protein product: CAWSLGTGGIYGYTF. Complete variable domain (other parts from reference TRBV30 and TRBJ1-2): SQTIHQWPATLVQPVGSPLSLECTVEGTSNPNLYWYRQAAGRGLQLLFYSVGIGQISSEVPQNLSASRPQDRQFILSSKKLLLSDSGFYLCAWSLGTGGIYGYTFGSGTRLTVV.

CDR3 sequence reads: CASSPAGGENYGYTF. The CDR3 nucleotides are TGCGCCAGCAGCCCCGCGGGCGGGGAAAACTATGGCTACACCTTC. This chain connects TRBV5-1 to TRBJ1-2; D is ambiguous. CDR3 size: 15 residues. Germline V gene lookup returns CDR1 SGHRS and CDR2 YFSETQ. V was trimmed by 4 bases and J by 2 bases, leaving 15 bases between them.

Points on this clone: The junction does not match germline at one end; this may be a read error. This chain uses TRBV12-3 or TRBV12-4 with TRBJ2-7; TRBD1 is a possible D gene (5 bases). This CDR3 region has 11 residues. DNA for the CDR3: TGTGCCAGCAGTTTATCCTGGACAAAGAACTTC. Protein: CASSLSWTKNF.

The J gene is TRBJ1-6, the V gene TRBV2; D remains unclear. Germline CDR1 is SNHLY and CDR2 is FYNNEI. The V end was cut by 9 bases, the J end by 8 bases, with 11 bases between. There are 12 residues in the CDR3. CDR3 nucleotides: TGTGCCAGGAGGGCCTCCGATTCACCCCTCCACTTT. It translates to CARRASDSPLHF.

J is TRBJ2-1 and V is TRBV6-5; TRBD2 is a possible D gene (6 bases). This CDR3 has 14 amino acids. The V end lost 1 base, the J end lost 6 bases, and 10 bases lay between the germline ends. Looked up from germline, CDR1 is MNHEY and CDR2 is SVGAGI. The DNA for the CDR3 is TGTGCCAGCAGTTACTTTGGAGGGTTCAATGAGCAGTTCTTC. Protein sequence: CASSYFGGFNEQFF.

The chain recombines TRBV18 with TRBJ2-2, with D possibly TRBD2 on 6 matching bases. The CDR3 consists of 15 residues. Per germline, CDR1 KGHSH and CDR2 LQKENI. With 3 bases removed from V and 6 bases from J, the gap between germline ends came to 14 bases. Written as DNA, the CDR3 is TGTGCCAGCTCACCTCTGCGGTCGGGGGCCGGGGAGCTGTTTTTT. Translation: CASSPLRSGAGELFF.

The chain carries TRBV5-4 and TRBJ2-3, with D possibly matching TRBD1 (6 bases). With 0 bases removed from V and 4 bases from J, the gap between germline ends came to 12 bases. Per the germline V gene, CDR1 is SGHNT and CDR2 is YYREEE (reference sequence). The CDR3 has 15 amino acids. DNA for the CDR3: TGTGCCAGCAGCTTGGAGGGGGTCAGGGCAGATACGCAGTATTTT. Protein: CASSLEGVRADTQYF.